This entry lists 30 T cell receptor beta chains sequenced from one sample in a study of blood T cell repertoires in COVID-19. Generated by immunoSEQ multiplex PCR, the TCRdb table keeps only in-frame clones and is missing some. Of over 100,000 clones listed, around 84% were seen once; the top ten hold roughly 3.9%. Material for sequencing was PBMCs or T cells enriched from blood (not recorded which). These receptors came from a woman aged 30 to 39 who had recovered from COVID-19.

The chain combines TRBV28 with TRBJ1-4; 7 bases are shared with TRBD1. Germline CDR1 and CDR2: MDHEN and SYDVKM. J lost 3 bases, V lost 8 bases, and 6 bases had no gene match. This CDR3 contains 14 residues. The CDR3 loop is CASFPGQPNEKLFF. Written as DNA, the CDR3 is TGTGCCAGCTTCCCGGGACAGCCTAATGAAAAACTGTTTTTT.

The rearrangement links TRBV11-3 to TRBJ2-3; TRBD2 matches at 14 bases. Germline CDR1 is SGHNT and CDR2 is YENEEA. The ends lost 4 bases at V and 3 bases at J; junction bases unmatched: 15. This CDR3 is 20 amino acids long. The chain's CDR3 is CASSSLTSGRAQGATDTQYF. The CDR3 bases are TGTGCCAGCAGCTCCCTGACTAGCGGGAGGGCCCAGGGAGCGACAGATACGCAGTATTTT.

This chain links TRBV7-9 with TRBJ2-5, with a possible D match to TRBD1 (6 bases). V was shortened by 2 bases and J by 2 bases, with 9 bases between the two germline ends. The CDR3 contains 14 residues. CDR1 and CDR2 from the germline V gene are SEHNR and FQNEAQ (reference sequence). CDR3 region: CASSLLRGQETQYF. The CDR3 nucleotides read TGTGCCAGCAGCTTACTCAGGGGTCAAGAGACCCAGTACTTC.

V is TRBV11-3 and J is TRBJ1-1; possible D gene TRBD1, 5 bases. Germline CDR1 and CDR2: SGHNT and YENEEA. Trimming pared 4 bases from V and 11 bases from J, leaving 17 bases between. CDR3 length equals 13 residues. Written as DNA, the CDR3 is TGTGCCAGCAGCTCCTCGGGGGGGGGAGAGGCTTTCTTT. Protein product: CASSSSGGGEAFF.

About this clone: Given a much more abundant clone one base away, this may be a read error. Other nucleotide sequences in the sample specify the same CDR3. The chain recombines TRBV28 with TRBJ2-7, with 9 bases fitting TRBD2. Losses at the gene ends were 2 bases for V and 2 bases for J; bases not matched to a gene: 4. The CDR3 contains 15 residues. Per the germline V gene, CDR1 is MDHEN and CDR2 is SYDVKM. The CDR3 region has the DNA TGTGCCAGCAGTTTAGCAGCGGGAGGTACCTACGAGCAGTACTTC. This gives the protein CASSLAAGGTYEQYF.

The chain employs TRBV28 and TRBJ2-7; 7 bases align to TRBD2. V was clipped by 10 bases and J by 4 bases; unmatched bases: 13. Germline loops: CDR1 MDHEN, CDR2 SYDVKM. This CDR3 spans 14 amino acids. The CDR3 region has the DNA TGTGCCAACCCGTCGGCGCGGGAGTTTTACGAGCAGTACTTC. Its protein is CANPSAREFYEQYF.

The rearrangement uses TRBV11-3 and TRBJ2-3; no clear D gene. Germline V CDR1 and CDR2: SGHNT, YENEEA. CDR3 length equals 15 residues. Deletions cut 5 bases from V and 3 bases from J, with 15 bases between. In DNA, the CDR3 is TGTGCCAGCAGCGACCCTCTAGGAAAAACAGATACGCAGTATTTT. Protein sequence: CASSDPLGKTDTQYF.

DNA of the CDR3: TGTGCCAGCACAAGCGGGGCCAGCTTTAATTCACCCCTCCACTTT. Translation: CASTSGASFNSPLHF. The chain carries TRBV28 and TRBJ1-6; a possible D gene is TRBD1 (5 bases). Germline V gene lookup returns CDR1 MDHEN and CDR2 SYDVKM. This CDR3 contains 15 residues. V was pared by 7 bases and J by 6 bases, with 16 bases between.

The V gene is TRBV7-6, the J gene TRBJ2-1, with 9 nucleotides matching TRBD1. CDR3 length equals 16 residues. Germline CDR1 SGHVS, CDR2 FNYEAQ. Losses at the gene ends were 5 bases for V and 3 bases for J; bases not matched to a gene: 8. The CDR3 spells CASSLVGDRDYNEQFF. The CDR3 DNA sequence: TGTGCCAGCAGCCTAGTTGGGGACAGGGACTACAATGAGCAGTTCTTC.

This clone has only one observation. The V call is TRBV4-3, the J call TRBJ2-1; 8 positions agree with TRBD2. The germline V gene encodes CDR1 LGHNA and CDR2 YSLEER. The J segment lost 4 bases and the V segment lost 2 bases, leaving 10 bases of the junction unmatched. The CDR3 is 17 residues long. The CDR3, as DNA: TGCGCCAGCAGCCAACCTCTTGTGACTAGCGCGTACAATGAGCAGTTCTTC. It codes for CASSQPLVTSAYNEQFF.

The chain links TRBV28 to TRBJ2-7, with a tentative D call TRBD1 (6 bases). Germline CDR1 and CDR2: MDHEN and SYDVKM. This CDR3 is built from 13 residues. With 5 bases removed from V and 2 bases from J, the gap between germline ends came to 10 bases. Written as DNA, the CDR3 is TGTGCCAGCAGTGTGGACAGCCCCTACGAGCAGTACTTC. This sequence encodes CASSVDSPYEQYF.

The chain is built from TRBV28 and TRBJ1-3; 7 positions agree with TRBD1. Germline assignment: CDR1 MDHEN and CDR2 SYDVKM. The CDR3 totals 15 residues. V gave up 6 bases and J gave up 7 bases; unmatched junction bases: 12. CDR3 nucleotide sequence: TGTGCCAGCAGACATACCACCATACAGGGGAACACCATATATTTT. This encodes CASRHTTIQGNTIYF.

This clone was found once. The gene calls are TRBV20-1 and TRBJ2-7, with 7 bases identical to TRBD1. Germline CDR1 DFQATT, CDR2 SNEGSKA (reference sequence). The CDR3 is made up of 12 amino acids. Losses at the gene ends were 3 bases for V and 5 bases for J; bases not matched to a gene: 4. This CDR3 is CSASRGRDEQYF. The CDR3 region has the DNA TGCAGTGCTAGTAGGGGGCGGGACGAGCAGTACTTC.

The gene calls are TRBV11-2 and TRBJ1-2; 7 nucleotides match TRBD1. The germline CDR1 and CDR2 sequences are SGHAT and FQNNGV. J lost 4 bases, V lost 7 bases, and 15 bases had no gene match. This CDR3 is 16 amino acids long. The CDR3 loop is CASNLKGASQRYGYTF. CDR3 sequence (DNA): TGTGCCAGCAACCTTAAGGGGGCCTCTCAACGCTATGGCTACACCTTC.

This clone was recorded a few times. The chain combines TRBV4-1 with TRBJ2-2, with TRBD2 matching 9 bases. V lost 1 base, J lost 6 bases, and 15 bases stayed unmatched. The CDR3 has 19 amino acids. Germline CDR1 and CDR2: MGHRA and YSYEKL. CDR3 sequence reads: CASSQGGGGRAEVAGELFF. CDR3 DNA: TGCGCCAGCAGCCAAGGTGGTGGCGGGAGGGCCGAAGTTGCCGGGGAGCTGTTTTTT.

This clone is a singleton in its sample. This sequence joins TRBV28 and TRBJ2-3; 9 nucleotides align to TRBD2. Germline CDR1 reads MDHEN; CDR2 reads SYDVKM. The CDR3 runs 16 residues. Trimming cost V 6 bases and J 2 bases; bases outside gene matches: 9. CDR3 in amino acids: CASSRRLAEYTDTQYF. The CDR3 DNA reads as TGTGCCAGCAGCCGACGACTAGCGGAGTACACAGATACGCAGTATTTT.

The chain recombines TRBV5-1 with TRBJ2-7, with D tentatively TRBD1 (5 bases). CDR3 length: 12 residues. The germline V gene has CDR1 SGHRS and CDR2 YFSETQ. Trimming took off 5 bases at V and 4 bases at J, with 10 bases between the two ends. CDR3 DNA: TGCGCCAGCAGGGGGCAGGGATACGAGCAGTACTTC. Its protein is CASRGQGYEQYF.

The chain is built from TRBV28 and TRBJ1-5; 7 bases are a match to TRBD1. Trimming cost V 5 bases and J 1 base; bases outside gene matches: 11. From germline, CDR1 is MDHEN and CDR2 SYDVKM. The CDR3 totals 17 residues. The CDR3 bases are TGTGCCAGCAGTCCCCGACAGGGTCAATTCAGCAATCAGCCCCAGCATTTT. This codes for CASSPRQGQFSNQPQHF. Looking up the rest from reference TRBV28 and TRBJ1-5 gives the full variable domain: DVKVTQSSRYLVKRTGEKVFLECVQDMDHENMFWYRQDPGLGLRLIYFSYDVKMKEKGDIPEGYSVSREKKERFSLILESASTNQTSMYLCASSPRQGQFSNQPQHFGDGTRLSIL.

The chain couples TRBV15 to TRBJ1-1; D is undetermined. The germline V gene encodes CDR1 LNHNV and CDR2 YYDKDF (reference sequence). The CDR3 extends over 12 amino acids. Trimming left V 0 bases short and J 8 bases short, with 7 bases between. The CDR3 bases are TGTGCCACCAGCAGAGATCCGGGAGAAGCTTTCTTT. Translation: CATSRDPGEAFF. The full variable domain, in which reference TRBV15 and TRBJ1-1 provide the parts outside the CDR3, is DAMVIQNPRYQVTQFGKPVTLSCSQTLNHNVMYWYQQKSSQAPKLLFHYYDKDFNNEADTPDNFQSRRPNTSFCFLDIRSPGLGDTAMYLCATSRDPGEAFFGQGTRLTVV.

This clone has only a few counts. The V gene is TRBV28, the J gene TRBJ1-5; 9 bases map to TRBD1. With 1 base clipped from V and 5 bases from J, the junction kept 3 bases outside the gene matches. Germline CDR1 and CDR2: MDHEN and SYDVKM. This CDR3 is 15 amino acids long. The CDR3 reads CASSLSGQGYQPQHF. CDR3 sequence (DNA): TGTGCCAGCAGTTTATCGGGACAGGGCTATCAGCCCCAGCATTTT.

This clone came up a few times. This chain joins TRBV28 and TRBJ1-6; the D gene is possibly TRBD1 (5 bases). CDR3 length: 14 residues. CDR1 and CDR2 from the germline V gene are MDHEN and SYDVKM. The V end lost 3 bases, the J end lost 7 bases, and 10 bases lay between the germline ends. In DNA, the CDR3 is TGTGCCAGCAGTTTGGGGGGGTTGAATTCACCCCTCCACTTT. Protein sequence: CASSLGGLNSPLHF.

This clone was seen a single time. The gene calls are TRBV18 and TRBJ2-5, with D tentatively TRBD1 (5 bases). Trimming cost V 6 bases and J 0 bases, with 8 bases left between them. Germline CDR1 reads KGHSH; CDR2 reads LQKENI. There are 13 residues in the CDR3. Here the CDR3 reads CASSTTDQETQYF. The CDR3 DNA reads as TGTGCCAGCTCGACGACAGACCAAGAGACCCAGTACTTC.

The V call is TRBV14, the J call TRBJ2-3; TRBD2 matches at 7 bases. Germline assignment: CDR1 SGHDN and CDR2 FVKESK. V was pared by 4 bases and J by 6 bases, with 7 bases of the junction left unmatched. The CDR3 is made up of 14 amino acids. The CDR3 nucleotides read TGTGCCAGCAGCCTCTCGCGGGGGATCGATACGCAGTATTTT. Translation gives CASSLSRGIDTQYF.

V usage is TRBV25-1 and J usage is TRBJ2-1; 10 nucleotides line up with TRBD1. The CDR3 is made up of 15 amino acids. The junction had 5 bases not matched to a gene; V was cut back by 6 bases and J by 3 bases. CDR1 is MGHDK, CDR2 SYGVNS, per germline. The CDR3 region is CASRPDRGLYNEQFF. CDR3 nucleotides: TGTGCCAGCAGGCCCGACAGGGGGCTCTACAATGAGCAGTTCTTC. Full variable domain (missing parts from reference TRBV25-1 and TRBJ2-1): EADIYQTPRYLVIGTGKKITLECSQTMGHDKMYWYQQDPGMELHLIHYSYGVNSTEKGDLSSESTVSRIRTEHFPLTLESARPSHTSQYLCASRPDRGLYNEQFFGPGTRLTVL.

The chain carries TRBV6-5 and TRBJ2-7, with 8 bases lining up with TRBD2. Germline V lookup: CDR1 MNHEY, CDR2 SVGAGI. The CDR3 is made up of 15 amino acids. The J segment lost 5 bases and the V segment lost 4 bases, leaving 10 bases of the junction unmatched. CDR3 region: CASSSLAGSGDEQYF. In DNA, the CDR3 is TGTGCCAGCAGTTCGCTAGCGGGCTCTGGGGACGAGCAGTACTTC.

The chain recombines TRBV5-1 with TRBJ2-7; TRBD2 aligns across 11 bases. In germline, CDR1 is SGHRS, CDR2 YFSETQ. This CDR3 has 15 amino acids. The junction had 8 bases not matched to a gene; V was cut back by 3 bases and J by 6 bases. For the CDR3, the DNA is TGCGCCAGCAGCTCGTATAGCGGGAGGGCCGCCGAGCAGTACTTC. It encodes CASSSYSGRAAEQYF.

This chain links TRBV5-4 with TRBJ2-5, with a possible D match to TRBD2 (5 bases). The V end lost 2 bases, the J end lost 1 base, and 9 bases lay between the germline ends. Germline CDR1 reads SGHNT; CDR2 reads YYREEE (reference sequence). CDR3 size: 14 residues. CDR3 coding DNA: TGTGCCAGCAGCTTTGGACTGAGCCAAGAGACCCAGTACTTC. This gives the protein CASSFGLSQETQYF. The full variable domain, in which reference TRBV5-4 and TRBJ2-5 provide the parts outside the CDR3, is ETGVTQSPTHLIKTRGQQVTLRCSSQSGHNTVSWYQQALGQGPQFIFQYYREEENGRGNFPPRFSGLQFPNYSSELNVNALELDDSALYLCASSFGLSQETQYFGPGTRLLVL.

The chain carries TRBV3-1 (or the pseudogene TRBV3-2) and TRBJ2-5; 8 nucleotides align to TRBD2. Unmatched junction bases numbered 3, after V lost 4 bases and J lost 5 bases. This CDR3 has 13 residues. Germline values: CDR1 LGHDT, CDR2 YNNKEL (reference sequence). The chain's CDR3 is CASSRSGSETQYF. The CDR3 nucleotides read TGTGCCAGCAGCCGGAGCGGGAGTGAGACCCAGTACTTC.

V usage is TRBV5-1 and J usage is TRBJ1-2; TRBD1 matches 7 bases. Germline loops: CDR1 SGHRS, CDR2 YFSETQ. The CDR3 covers 14 residues. Trimming at V came to 5 bases and at J to 4 bases, leaving 8 bases not matched to a gene. The CDR3 region is CASRVGDSAYGYTF. CDR3 nucleotides: TGCGCCAGCAGGGTCGGGGACAGTGCCTATGGCTACACCTTC.

This clone was observed a handful of times. This sequence joins TRBV7-6 and TRBJ1-1; TRBD1 is a possible D gene (6 bases). The CDR3 extends over 13 amino acids. CDR1 and CDR2 from the germline V gene are SGHVS and FNYEAQ. V was shortened by 6 bases and J by 1 base, with 9 bases between the two germline ends. As DNA, the CDR3 is TGTGCCAGCAGTGGACAGCCGAACACTGAAGCTTTCTTT. Its translation is CASSGQPNTEAFF.